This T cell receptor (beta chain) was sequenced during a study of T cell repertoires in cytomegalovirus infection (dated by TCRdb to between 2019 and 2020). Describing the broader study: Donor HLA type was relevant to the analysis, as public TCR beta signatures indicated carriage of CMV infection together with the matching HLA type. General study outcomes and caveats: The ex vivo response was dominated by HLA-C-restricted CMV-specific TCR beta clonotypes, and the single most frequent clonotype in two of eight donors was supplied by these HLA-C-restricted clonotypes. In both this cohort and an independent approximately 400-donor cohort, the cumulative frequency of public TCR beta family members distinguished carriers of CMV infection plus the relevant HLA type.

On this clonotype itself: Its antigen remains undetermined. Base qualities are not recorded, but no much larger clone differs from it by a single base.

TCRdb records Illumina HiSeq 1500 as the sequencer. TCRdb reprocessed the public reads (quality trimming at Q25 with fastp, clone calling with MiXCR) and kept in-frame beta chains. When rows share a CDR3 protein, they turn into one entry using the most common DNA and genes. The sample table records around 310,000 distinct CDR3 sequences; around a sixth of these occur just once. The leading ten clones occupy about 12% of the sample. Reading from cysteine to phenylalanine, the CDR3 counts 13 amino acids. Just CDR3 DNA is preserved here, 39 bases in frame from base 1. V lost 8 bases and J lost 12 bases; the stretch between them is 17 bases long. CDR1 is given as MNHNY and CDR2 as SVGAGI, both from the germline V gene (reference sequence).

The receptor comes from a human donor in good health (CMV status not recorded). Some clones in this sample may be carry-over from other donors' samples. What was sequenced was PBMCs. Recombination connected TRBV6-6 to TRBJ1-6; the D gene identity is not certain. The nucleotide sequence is TGTGCCAGCGCGAGGACGGCCCGTGGACCCCTCCACTTT. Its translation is CASARTARGPLHF.